This is a list of T cell receptor beta chains from one sample in a study of cytomegalovirus exposure and HLA in healthy donors. Here immunoSEQ multiplex PCR was the method, and the copy in TCRdb shows in-frame clones only, minus some. Of 65,000 to 75,000 clones in the sample, 65% to 80% were seen once. Input material: PBMCs. Receptors originate from a man aged 35-49 years in good health and CMV-seropositive. Both conserved end residues are part of each CDR3. The D gene is left open where the match is weak. Size is stated for part of the rows, as once, few or many counts, or as a class when the clone is expanded.

>TRBJ1-5|NA|NA|TRBV2
TGTGCCAGCAGTGTAGGCGGAGTTGGGCAGCCCCAGCATTTT
CASSVGGVGQPQHF
>TRBJ2-4|TRBD2|NA|TRBV18
TGTGCCAGCTCTCCTCCGGGACTAGCGGGGAAAAACATTCAGTACTTC
CASSPPGLAGKNIQYF
>TRBJ1-2|NA|few|TRBV27
TGTGCCAGCAGTTTTGGGCTAGGGGACATCAGCTCGAATTTGGATGGCTACACCTTC
CASSFGLGDISSNLDGYTF
>TRBJ1-1|TRBD1|NA|TRBV6-5
TGTGCCAGCACTCCACAGGGGTTCACTGAAGCTTTCTTT
CASTPQGFTEAFF
>TRBJ2-3|TRBD2|NA|TRBV30
TGTGCCTGGCGTTTTGAGCGGGGGACAGATACGCAGTATTTT
CAWRFERGTDTQYF
>TRBJ1-5|NA|once|TRBV30
TGTGCCTGGACCCCAGGGAGCAATCAGCCCCAGCATTTT
CAWTPGSNQPQHF
>TRBJ2-7|TRBD2|NA|TRBV5-1
TGCGCCAGCAGCGGGACTAGCGGACCATACGAGCAGTACTTC
CASSGTSGPYEQYF
>TRBJ2-1|NA|few|TRBV4-2
TGTGCCAGCAGCCACGGGTGGGGGGGCAACGAGCAGTTCTTC
CASSHGWGGNEQFF
>TRBJ2-2|NA|NA|TRBV27
TGTGCCAGCAGTTTATACTGGCGGGCAGGGGAAACCCAAACGAACACCGGGGAGCTGTTTTTT
CASSLYWRAGETQTNTGELFF
>TRBJ2-1|TRBD2|NA|TRBV5-6
TGTGCCAGCAGCTTGGAGAGGACTAGCTGGAGCTCCTACAATGAGCAGTTCTTC
CASSLERTSWSSYNEQFF
>TRBJ1-6|TRBD1|NA|TRBV7-9
TGTGCCAGCAGCTCGGGGACAGAAAACTATAATTCACCCCTCCACTTT
CASSSGTENYNSPLHF
>TRBJ2-1|TRBD2|once|TRBV7-8
TGTGCCAGCAGCGCAAGCGGGAGGTCCTACAATGAGCAGTTCTTC
CASSASGRSYNEQFF
>TRBJ1-2|NA|NA|TRBV27
TGTGCCAGCAGTTTTATCTCCGGGGGCTATGGCTACACCTTC
CASSFISGGYGYTF
>TRBJ2-3|NA|NA|TRBV6-5
TGTGCCAGCAGTCCTGGACAAAATACGCAGTATTTT
CASSPGQNTQYF
>TRBJ1-4|TRBD1|NA|TRBV7-9
TGTGCCATTACGGTCGGGACAGGGATTGGTGCAACTAATGAAAAACTGTTTTTT
CAITVGTGIGATNEKLFF
>TRBJ1-1|NA|NA|TRBV9
TGTGCCAGCAGCCGAGGGGGGGGGAGCGTCGAAACTGAAGCTTTCTTT
CASSRGGGSVETEAFF
>TRBJ2-5|TRBD2|few|TRBV7-2
TGTGCCAGCAGCATAACTAGCGGCCAAGAGACCCAGTACTTC
CASSITSGQETQYF
>TRBJ2-3|NA|NA|TRBV5-4
TGTGCCAGCAGCTCCCGGACACGAGCTAGCACAGATACGCAGTATTTT
CASSSRTRASTDTQYF
>TRBJ2-7|TRBD2|NA|TRBV30
TGTGCCTGGATTGCAGACCGGGGGGTTTTTGTGGGTGAGCAGTACTTC
CAWIADRGVFVGEQYF